The 20 T cell receptor beta chains presented below share a single source sample, sequenced in a study of blood T cells in healthy people across ages (dated by TCRdb to about 2015). Library preparation employed 5' RACE. The run used an Illumina HiSeq 2500. A second PCR of about 6 to 12 cycles was run with a J-beta primer mix and a sample-barcoded 5' primer. Using fastp trimming at Q25 and MiXCR clonotype assembly, TCRdb reanalyzed the public sequencing data and kept in-frame beta chains. CDR3 protein sequences are deduplicated, and each keeps its most common genes and DNA. This sample holds about 760,000 distinct CDR3 sequences; approximately 25% were observed only once. The ten top clones hold just under 9.5% of the sample. Another study also made use of these data, one on T cells of mothers and their children.

Sequencing was done on a sample of blood. These receptors originate from a boy younger than 18 in good health.

This chain uses TRBV20-1 with TRBJ2-5, with a weak D call TRBD2 (6 bases). Between the trimmed V and J ends, which lost 7 bases and 7 bases, there was a span of 22 bases. Per the germline V gene, CDR1 is DFQATT and CDR2 is SNEGSKA (reference sequence). This CDR3 has 14 amino acids. CDR3 coding DNA: TGCAGTGGCGGGGCAGCGGCCCACGGGGGGACCCAGTACTTC. This encodes CSGGAAAHGGTQYF.

The rearrangement links TRBV5-1 to TRBJ1-1; a weak D match, TRBD1 (6 bases). V dropped 4 bases and J dropped 3 bases, with 13 bases sitting between them. The CDR3 is 14 amino acids. Germline lookup yields CDR1 SGHRS and CDR2 YFSETQ. The CDR3 loop reads CASSAEGGDTEAFF. CDR3 in DNA: TGCGCCAGCAGCGCGGAGGGGGGGGACACTGAAGCTTTCTTT.

A few counts support this clonotype. CDR3 residues: CASSEAGTVEETQYF. The CDR3 nucleotides are TGTGCCAGCAGCGAGGCCGGGACAGTCGAAGAGACCCAGTACTTC. The V call is TRBV6-2 or TRBV6-3, the J call TRBJ2-5, with 7 bases that match TRBD1. CDR3 length: 15 amino acids. Trimming cost V 6 bases and J 3 bases; bases outside gene matches: 10. CDR1 and CDR2 from the germline V gene are MNHEY and SVGEGT.

The chain links TRBV18 to TRBJ2-7; possible D gene TRBD2, 6 bases. The CDR3 is 14 amino acids. CDR1 and CDR2 (germline): KGHSH, LQKENI. The V end was cut by 3 bases, the J end by 2 bases, with 11 bases between. The CDR3 DNA is TGTGCCAGCTCACCGTCACTAGCAGCCTACGAGCAGTACTTC. This gives the protein CASSPSLAAYEQYF.

This sequence joins TRBV9 and TRBJ1-4; D call uncertain. Trimming removed 0 bases at V and 7 bases at J, with 13 bases between. There are 15 residues in the CDR3. In germline, CDR1 is SGDLS, CDR2 YYNGEE. The CDR3 region has the DNA TGTGCCAGCAGCGTAGCTGCCGGGGTGGGTGAAAAACTGTTTTTT. Translation gives CASSVAAGVGEKLFF.

This clonotype showed up just a few times. The gene calls are TRBV4-2 and TRBJ2-1; D is perhaps TRBD2 (5 bases). The J call may be mistaken, given a closer DNA end match to TRBJ2-7. Germline V gene data show CDR1 as LGHNA and CDR2 as YNFKEQ. The CDR3 covers 15 residues. The CDR3 loop is CASSQEVSDSYEQYF. DNA of the CDR3: TGTGCCAGCAGCCAAGAGGTTAGCGACTCCTACGAGCAGTACTTC.

This clonotype showed up just once. The chain carries TRBV5-1 and TRBJ2-3, with 9 nucleotides matching TRBD1. The ends lost 2 bases at V and 3 bases at J; junction bases unmatched: 16. Germline V lookup: CDR1 SGHRS, CDR2 YFSETQ. CDR3 length equals 19 residues. The CDR3 DNA sequence: TGCGCCAGCAGCTTCCGGGGTCGGACGACAGGGGGAGGAACAGATACGCAGTATTTT. Translation: CASSFRGRTTGGGTDTQYF.

The gene calls are TRBV7-2 and TRBJ2-5, with D unclear. Trimming shortened V by 1 base and J by 11 bases, and 17 bases separated the two germline ends. CDR1 SGHTA and CDR2 FQGNSA come from the germline V gene. This CDR3 contains 14 residues. The CDR3, as DNA: TGTGCCAGCAGCTTAGAACCTGGCTCCCCAAGACAGTACTTC. Its translation: CASSLEPGSPRQYF.

The gene calls are TRBV4-2 and TRBJ1-1; D may be TRBD1 (6 bases). This CDR3 spans 13 amino acids. The ends were cut back, 6 bases at V and 4 bases at J, with 12 bases in the middle. Germline V lookup: CDR1 LGHNA, CDR2 YNFKEQ. CDR3 protein: CASSTGGVTEAFF. The CDR3 bases are TGTGCCAGCAGTACCGGGGGCGTCACTGAAGCTTTCTTT.

This clonotype was seen only a few times. V and J are TRBV27 and TRBJ1-5, with 10 positions matching TRBD1. Germline values: CDR1 MNHEY, CDR2 SMNVEV (reference sequence). CDR3 length equals 14 residues. With V trimmed by 5 bases and J by 7 bases, 5 bases remained unmatched. This CDR3 reads CASSARDRGQPQHF. CDR3 coding DNA: TGTGCCAGCAGTGCCCGGGACAGGGGACAGCCCCAGCATTTT.

The V call is TRBV20-1, the J call TRBJ1-5; D is ambiguous. The CDR3 totals 12 residues. V was trimmed by 1 base and J by 7 bases, leaving 8 bases between them. From germline, CDR1 is DFQATT and CDR2 SNEGSKA (reference sequence). CDR3 sequence (DNA): TGCAGTGCTAGAGTTCCGGGCCAGCCCCAGCATTTT. Protein sequence: CSARVPGQPQHF.

The chain employs TRBV27 and TRBJ2-7; possible D gene TRBD2, 6 bases. Trimming cost V 5 bases and J 3 bases, with 17 bases left between them. There are 15 residues in the CDR3. The germline V gene encodes CDR1 MNHEY and CDR2 SMNVEV (reference sequence). CDR3 nucleotides: TGTGCCAGCAGTCCCACGGGGGTGCCTCGCTACGAGCAGTACTTC. It yields the protein CASSPTGVPRYEQYF.

CDR3 DNA: TGCAGTAGCGGGGGGCCGGGCGGGGAGCTGTTTTTT. Encoded protein: CSSGGPGGELFF. The rearrangement links TRBV20-1 to TRBJ2-2; 9 bases align to TRBD2. The CDR3 loop spans 12 amino acids. V gave up 8 bases and J gave up 7 bases; unmatched junction bases: 5. Germline V gene lookup returns CDR1 DFQATT and CDR2 SNEGSKA (reference sequence).

This clonotype has more than one count but fewer than ten. The gene calls are TRBV15 and TRBJ2-5; no definite D call. Looked up from germline, CDR1 is LNHNV and CDR2 is YYDKDF (reference sequence). The V gene lost 0 bases and the J gene lost 2 bases, with 4 bases spanning the gap. This CDR3 comprises 13 residues. This CDR3 reads CATSRDPQETQYF. CDR3 bases: TGTGCCACCAGCAGAGATCCTCAAGAGACCCAGTACTTC.

A few counts support this clonotype. The chain joins TRBV29-1 to TRBJ1-1; D is unclear. Deletions cut 3 bases from V and 0 bases from J, with 8 bases between. The CDR3 consists of 13 residues. CDR1 and CDR2 from the germline V gene are SQVTM and ANQGSEA. The CDR3, as DNA: TGCAGCGTTGATCGGGTCCTGAACACTGAAGCTTTCTTT. The encoded protein is CSVDRVLNTEAFF.

V is TRBV7-2 and J is TRBJ2-2; a weak D match, TRBD2 (6 bases). From germline, CDR1 is SGHTA and CDR2 FQGNSA. V was cut by 1 base and J by 5 bases, with 11 bases left in between. The CDR3 consists of 15 residues. The CDR3 coding sequence is TGTGCCAGCAGCTTAGTTAGGGCGGGAACCGGGGAGCTGTTTTTT. It translates to CASSLVRAGTGELFF.

The chain couples TRBV9 to TRBJ2-2, with TRBD2 matching 8 bases. With V trimmed by 4 bases and J by 3 bases, 8 bases remained unmatched. Germline values: CDR1 SGDLS, CDR2 YYNGEE. This CDR3 has 16 residues. The CDR3 is CASSPKSSGYTGELFF. The CDR3 nucleotides read TGTGCCAGCAGCCCAAAGTCTAGCGGGTACACCGGGGAGCTGTTTTTT.

This chain's CDR3 is CASSFKSNTEAFF. In nucleotides, the CDR3 is TGTGCCAGCAGTTTTAAGTCGAACACTGAAGCTTTCTTT. The chain combines TRBV28 with TRBJ1-1; D is unclear. Germline V gene lookup returns CDR1 MDHEN and CDR2 SYDVKM. Trimming removed 3 bases from V and 1 base from J, with 6 bases in between. This CDR3 spans 13 amino acids. Together with reference TRBV28 and TRBJ1-1, the CDR3 gives the full variable domain: DVKVTQSSRYLVKRTGEKVFLECVQDMDHENMFWYRQDPGLGLRLIYFSYDVKMKEKGDIPEGYSVSREKKERFSLILESASTNQTSMYLCASSFKSNTEAFFGQGTRLTVV.

This clonotype showed up just a few times. The CDR3 sequence: CASSLGRGFSETQYF. DNA for the CDR3: TGTGCCAGCAGCTTAGGGAGGGGGTTCTCAGAGACCCAGTACTTC. The J gene is TRBJ2-5, the V gene TRBV7-9; D may match TRBD1 or TRBD2 (6 bases each). The CDR3 contains 15 residues. With 1 base removed from V and 4 bases from J, the gap between germline ends came to 13 bases. CDR1 SEHNR and CDR2 FQNEAQ come from the germline V gene (reference sequence).

On this clonotype: Compared with germline, one end of the junction differs, possibly owing to a read error. The CDR3 protein is CASDSRGQGNEELFF. DNA for the CDR3: TGTGCCAGTGACTCCCGAGGACAGGGGAATGAAGAACTGTTTTTT. This rearrangement joins TRBV6-2 or TRBV6-3 to TRBJ1-4; TRBD1 matches 9 bases. The CDR3 runs to 15 residues. CDR1 is MNHEY, CDR2 SVGEGT, per germline.